This T cell receptor (beta chain) was recorded in a study of shared clonotypes between healthy human individuals. In the study overall: CD4 naive and CD4 memory each took three plates per donor, while CD8 naive took two and CD8 memory one.

Broader study findings: Collection of samples was limited to blood; tissue repertoires likely differ.

Profiling relied on immunoSEQ multiplex PCR, and the TCRdb table lists in-frame clones only, not all of them. The sample lists 650,000 to 800,000 clones, roughly 72% occurring once. After removal of 4 bases from V and 7 bases from J, the junction contained 4 bases not matched to a gene. CDR1 is SEHNR, CDR2 FQNEAQ, per germline (reference sequence). The CDR3 loop spans 14 amino acids. A few counts support this clone. Its antigen is not identified. Investigators divided CD4+ cells into CD45RA+ naive and CD45RA-negative memory subsets. The chain combines TRBV7-9 with TRBJ1-4, with 9 bases that match TRBD1. The material sequenced was memory CD4+ T cells sorted from blood. Described subset: CD45RA-negative fraction. This TCR came from a woman in her twenties or thirties in good health. CDR3 nucleotide sequence: TGTGCCAGCAGCTCGGGACAGGGAAGTGAAAAACTGTTTTTT. Residues: CASSSGQGSEKLFF.